This record concerns one TCR beta chain sequence. The data were taken from a study of blood T cell repertoires in COVID-19. The overall study: Samples taken during acute and convalescent COVID-19 were collected in the United States, Italy and Spain.

CDR3 length equals 13 residues. V lost 6 bases and J lost 9; bases outside the gene matches: 3. CDR1 and CDR2 from the germline V gene are SNHLY and FYNNEI. TCRdb's copy holds only in-frame clones and misses some; the assay was immunoSEQ multiplex PCR. The sample contains about 150,000 clones, approximately 84% of which appear only once. The chain uses TRBV2 and TRBJ2-4; 12 nucleotides line up with TRBD2. Sequencing was carried out using peripheral blood. The receptor's source is a human donor in a cohort sampled during active COVID-19. This chain's CDR3 is CASRLAGGVIQYF. CDR3 coding DNA: TGTGCCAGCAGACTAGCGGGAGGTGTCATTCAGTACTTC.